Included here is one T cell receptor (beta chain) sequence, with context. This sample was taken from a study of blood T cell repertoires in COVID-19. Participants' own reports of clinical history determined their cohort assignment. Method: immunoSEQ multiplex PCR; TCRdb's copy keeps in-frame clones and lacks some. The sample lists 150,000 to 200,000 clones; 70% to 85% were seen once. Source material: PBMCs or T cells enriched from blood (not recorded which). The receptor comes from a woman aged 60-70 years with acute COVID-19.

In DNA, the CDR3 is TGTGCCAGCAGTGGACTAGCGGGAGGGCCCGACAATGAGCAGTTCTTC. It yields the protein CASSGLAGGPDNEQFF. This sequence joins TRBV27 and TRBJ2-1, with 15 bases aligning to TRBD2. The CDR3 runs 16 residues. Per germline, CDR1 MNHEY and CDR2 SMNVEV (reference sequence). Unmatched junction bases numbered 4, after V lost 5 bases and J lost 5 bases.